The 14 T cell receptor beta chains listed next were all sequenced from one sample in a study of response to subunit inactivated influenza vaccine (dated by TCRdb to 2017 to 2018). Libraries were constructed by RT-PCR. The run used an Illumina HiSeq 2500. TCRdb reran the public reads through fastp at Q25 and MiXCR, keeping productive beta chains. Merged by CDR3 protein, the rows form single entries marked with the most common genes and DNA. Present in this sample are 150,000 or so distinct CDR3 sequences, roughly 10% of which were seen just once. Approximately 39% of the sample goes to the ten largest clones. Source: CD8+ T cells sorted from PBMCs, taken less than 30 months after vaccination. These receptors originate from a man between 45 and 75 years old who received an inactivated influenza vaccine. Donor details come from another sample of the same person, matched by shared clones.

This clonotype occurred a few times. V is TRBV4-1 and J is TRBJ2-7, with D uncertain. Deletions cut 2 bases from V and 5 bases from J, with 10 bases between. The CDR3 loop spans 13 amino acids. Germline values: CDR1 MGHRA, CDR2 YSYEKL. The CDR3 loop is CASSQWFPNEQYF. The CDR3 bases are TGCGCCAGCAGCCAATGGTTCCCGAACGAGCAGTACTTC.

This clonotype occurred a few times. Written as DNA, the CDR3 is TGTGCCAGCAGTAAGTGGGCCTACAATGAGCAGTTCTTC. It translates to CASSKWAYNEQFF. The chain carries TRBV12-3 or TRBV12-4 and TRBJ2-1; D ambiguous. The ends were cut back, 5 bases at V and 2 bases at J, with 7 bases in the middle. The CDR3 has 13 residues.

The chain combines TRBV7-9 with TRBJ1-1; 7 bases agree with TRBD1. Losses at the gene ends were 5 bases for V and 5 bases for J; bases not matched to a gene: 11. There are 15 residues in the CDR3. Germline V gene lookup returns CDR1 SEHNR and CDR2 FQNEAQ (reference sequence). For the CDR3, the DNA is TGTGCCAGCAGCGCGAGACAGGGAGGGGGAACTGAAGCTTTCTTT. Amino acids: CASSARQGGGTEAFF. Drawing the rest from reference TRBV7-9 and TRBJ1-1, the complete variable domain is DTGVSQNPRHKITKRGQNVTFRCDPISEHNRLYWYRQTLGQGPEFLTYFQNEAQLEKSRLLSDRFSAERPKGSFSTLEIQRTEQGDSAMYLCASSARQGGGTEAFFGQGTRLTVV.

The CDR3 is CASSRIGGNEQFF. The CDR3 coding sequence is TGTGCCAGCAGCAGAATTGGGGGCAATGAGCAGTTCTTC. The chain carries TRBV7-9 and TRBJ2-1; D is possibly TRBD1 or TRBD2 (5 bases each). The CDR3 contains 13 residues. The V end was cut by 5 bases, the J end by 6 bases, with 11 bases between. In germline, CDR1 is SEHNR, CDR2 FQNEAQ (reference sequence).

This clonotype was seen a handful of times. The chain has TRBV27 and TRBJ1-2, with TRBD1 as a possible D gene (5 bases). The CDR3 extends over 13 amino acids. Germline V gives CDR1 MNHEY, CDR2 SMNVEV (reference sequence). The V end was cut by 0 bases, the J end by 4 bases, with 6 bases between. The CDR3 loop is CASSLSGGYGYTF. For the CDR3, the DNA is TGTGCCAGCAGTTTATCTGGGGGCTATGGCTACACCTTC.

The rearrangement joins TRBV11-1 to TRBJ2-1; 13 bases are a match to TRBD2. This CDR3 has 19 residues. The trim removed 4 bases at V and 5 bases at J, leaving 14 bases unmatched. Looked up from germline, CDR1 is SGHAT and CDR2 is FQDESV (reference sequence). CDR3 DNA sequence: TGTGCCAGCAGCTCCTCGACTAGCGGGAGGCCATTTAAGGACAATGAGCAGTTCTTC. Translated, it gives CASSSSTSGRPFKDNEQFF.

This clonotype was observed a handful of times. The chain has TRBV4-3 and TRBJ1-1; TRBD1 agrees at 7 bases. The CDR3 has 13 amino acids. V shed 4 bases and J 6 bases; nucleotides not matched to a gene: 5. Germline V gives CDR1 LGHNA, CDR2 YSLEER. Here the CDR3 DNA reads TGCGCCAGCAGCCCGAACAGGGGTCCTGAAGCTTTCTTT. As protein: CASSPNRGPEAFF.

The V and J genes are TRBV6-2 or TRBV6-3 and TRBJ2-1, with 12 bases aligning to TRBD2. CDR1 MNHEY and CDR2 SVGEGT come from the germline V gene. The ends lost 6 bases at V and 4 bases at J; junction bases unmatched: 10. CDR3 length: 17 amino acids. DNA for the CDR3: TGTGCCAGCAGAGAGCTAGCGGGAGGGCCTGTATACAATGAGCAGTTCTTC. It codes for CASRELAGGPVYNEQFF.

This clonotype has ten or more counts. The rearrangement links TRBV5-1 to TRBJ1-1, with TRBD1 identical over 9 bases. CDR3 length equals 14 residues. V lost 4 bases and J lost 3; bases outside the gene matches: 4. CDR1 and CDR2 from the germline V gene are SGHRS and YFSETQ. CDR3 in DNA: TGCGCCAGCAGCGGTCGACAGGGGGACACTGAAGCTTTCTTT. The encoded protein is CASSGRQGDTEAFF. Full variable domain (remainder filled in from reference TRBV5-1 and TRBJ1-1): KAGVTQTPRYLIKTRGQQVTLSCSPISGHRSVSWYQQTPGQGLQFLFEYFSETQRNKGNFPGRFSGRQFSNSRSEMNVSTLELGDSALYLCASSGRQGDTEAFFGQGTRLTVV.

CDR3 nucleotide sequence: TGTGCCAGCAGCCAACTACAGGGGGCGTTCTCCTACGAGCAGTACTTC. Its translation: CASSQLQGAFSYEQYF. This sequence joins TRBV28 and TRBJ2-7, with 9 bases that match TRBD1. CDR1 MDHEN and CDR2 SYDVKM come from the germline V gene. V gave up 6 bases and J gave up 0 bases; unmatched junction bases: 9. The CDR3 extends over 16 amino acids.

V gene TRBV7-6 combines with J gene TRBJ1-4; TRBD1 is a possible D gene (5 bases). The germline CDR1 and CDR2 sequences are SGHVS and FNYEAQ. This CDR3 is 14 amino acids long. The V gene lost 5 bases and the J gene lost 8 bases, with 15 bases spanning the gap. CDR3 protein: CASSPEAGNEKLFF. CDR3 sequence (DNA): TGTGCCAGCAGCCCCGAGGCAGGGAACGAAAAACTGTTTTTT.

This clonotype was picked up a small number of times. V usage is TRBV9 and J usage is TRBJ2-3; 8 bases line up with TRBD1. CDR1 SGDLS and CDR2 YYNGEE come from the germline V gene. There are 16 residues in the CDR3. Trimming at V came to 2 bases and at J to 4 bases, leaving 9 bases not matched to a gene. The CDR3 here is CASSVGQGRFADTQYF. The CDR3 nucleotides are TGTGCCAGCAGCGTTGGACAGGGAAGGTTCGCAGATACGCAGTATTTT.

This clonotype was counted a few times. The chain employs TRBV10-3 and TRBJ2-7; D remains ambiguous. The CDR3 covers 15 residues. Germline loops: CDR1 ENHRY, CDR2 SYGVKD. The V end lost 0 bases, the J end lost 9 bases, and 18 bases lay between the germline ends. The DNA of the CDR3 is TGTGCCATCAGTGAGTCGTTTAACTCTGGCTTCGGGCAGTACTTC. It codes for CAISESFNSGFGQYF.

This clonotype was recorded a few times. This chain connects TRBV15 to TRBJ1-5; unclear D gene. This CDR3 contains 15 residues. Looked up from germline, CDR1 is LNHNV and CDR2 is YYDKDF (reference sequence). V lost 0 bases, J lost 2 bases, and 8 bases lay in between. Written as DNA, the CDR3 is TGTGCCACCAGCAGAGAGGAGGGAGGCAATCAGCCCCAGCATTTT. It encodes CATSREEGGNQPQHF. The full variable domain, with the rest looked up from reference TRBV15 and TRBJ1-5, is DAMVIQNPRYQVTQFGKPVTLSCSQTLNHNVMYWYQQKSSQAPKLLFHYYDKDFNNEADTPDNFQSRRPNTSFCFLDIRSPGLGDTAMYLCATSREEGGNQPQHFGDGTRLSIL.